Listed below are T cell receptor beta chains from one sample, sequenced in a study of T cell repertoires in cytomegalovirus infection. TCRdb processed the reads anew with MiXCR; each CDR3 protein has one entry. In the table there are 200,000 to 250,000 distinct CDR3 sequences, 22% of which are singletons. The sequenced sample consisted of CD8+ T cells from PBMCs. The receptor source for this set is a human donor in good health (CMV status not recorded). Some clones in this sample may be carry-over from other donors' samples. Each CDR3 is given with its conserved first and last residue. Fields, in order: clone size, V gene, J gene, CDR3 protein. Rows give clone size only sometimes, using once, few, many, or a class for an expanded clone.

>NA|TRBV7-9|TRBJ2-2
CASSLKTSRDSNTGELFF
>few|TRBV20-1|TRBJ2-7
CSARDRARSYEQYF
>few|TRBV5-6|TRBJ2-5
CASSLGQGSRETQYF
>many|TRBV7-8|TRBJ1-1
CASSVGRSNTEAFF
>NA|TRBV9|TRBJ1-1
CASSVGPRGRAFF
>few|TRBV6-2/TRBV6-3|TRBJ1-1
CASSLTVPTNTEAFF
>NA|TRBV15|TRBJ2-3
CATSREPPDTQYF
>few|TRBV7-8|TRBJ1-6
CASSLEAGANSPLHF
>NA|TRBV7-8|TRBJ2-5
CASSLGGARGETQYF
>many|TRBV27|TRBJ1-1
CASSSTVNTEAFF
>NA|TRBV29-1|TRBJ1-1
CSVDEGVNTEAFF
>medium-sized|TRBV11-2|TRBJ2-2
CASSSATGWAGELFF
>many|TRBV7-8|TRBJ2-3
CASSLARFVGSTDTQYF
>NA|TRBV2|TRBJ1-5
CASSPGQYSNQPQHF
>many|TRBV7-2|TRBJ1-1
CASSLRFPAEAFF
>few|TRBV5-5|TRBJ2-7
CASSHTGPSYEQYF
>few|TRBV19|TRBJ1-1
CASSLRQAFEAFF
>many|TRBV28|TRBJ2-1
CASSLIAGGNEQFF
>NA|TRBV13|TRBJ2-3
CASSQGAHGRTDMQYF
>few|TRBV28|TRBJ2-2
CASSLGTGERLNTGELFF
>few|TRBV27|TRBJ1-2
CASSKGAPGFYGYTF
>few|TRBV5-1|TRBJ1-1
CASSLVAANTEAFF
>many|TRBV7-9|TRBJ2-7
CASSLSATGEQYF
>few|TRBV11-2|TRBJ2-2
CASSPKPLPGQGAGELFF
>NA|TRBV7-6|TRBJ2-4
CASSEALAGDPLAKNIQYF
>many|TRBV7-8|TRBJ2-2
CASSLVSVPVAGELFF
>NA|TRBV2|TRBJ1-4
CASSDPQRDNEKLFF
>NA|TRBV27|TRBJ2-3
CASGTDTQYF
>many|TRBV20-1|TRBJ1-1
CSARASRGTEAFF
>NA|TRBV28|TRBJ2-1
CASSSLDGKPYNEQFF
>many|TRBV7-8|TRBJ2-1
CASSLTGLDNEQFF
>NA|TRBV4-1|TRBJ1-6
CASSQDLTGRTNSPLHF
>many|TRBV7-2|TRBJ2-1
CASSLRGLAGVNEQFF
>NA|TRBV7-9|TRBJ2-7
CASNPGTYEQYF
>few|TRBV5-4|TRBJ2-1
CAGGNSINEQFF
>many|TRBV12-5|TRBJ2-5
CASGNAGETQYF
>NA|TRBV12-3/TRBV12-4|TRBJ2-1
CASSLDPLEGNEQFF
>NA|TRBV7-6|TRBJ2-6
CASSLGAFGGANVLTF
>once|TRBV29-1|TRBJ1-1
CSVVTRETEAFF
>NA|TRBV15|TRBJ1-2
CATSRRTGQEYGYTF
>NA|TRBV19|TRBJ2-7
CASSASTPATEQYF
>NA|TRBV7-8|TRBJ1-1
CASSLAVGQANTEAFF